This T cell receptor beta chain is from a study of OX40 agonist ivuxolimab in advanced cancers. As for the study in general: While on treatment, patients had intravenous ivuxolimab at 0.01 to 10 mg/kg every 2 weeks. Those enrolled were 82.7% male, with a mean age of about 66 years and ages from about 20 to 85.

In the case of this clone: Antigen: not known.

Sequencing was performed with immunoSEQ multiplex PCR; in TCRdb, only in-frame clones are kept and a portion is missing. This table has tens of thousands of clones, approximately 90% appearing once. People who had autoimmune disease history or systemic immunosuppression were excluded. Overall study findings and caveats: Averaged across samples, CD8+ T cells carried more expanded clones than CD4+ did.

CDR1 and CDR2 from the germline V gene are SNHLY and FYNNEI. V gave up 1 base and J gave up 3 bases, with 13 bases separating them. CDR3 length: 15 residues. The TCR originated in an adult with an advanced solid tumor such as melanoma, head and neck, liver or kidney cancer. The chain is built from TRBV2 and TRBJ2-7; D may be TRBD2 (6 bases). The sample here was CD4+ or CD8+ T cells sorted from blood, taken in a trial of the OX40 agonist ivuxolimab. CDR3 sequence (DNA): TGTGCCAGCAGTGAAGGGGCGGGGCCCAACTACGAGCAGTACTTC. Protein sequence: CASSEGAGPNYEQYF.